Listed below are T cell receptor beta chains from one sample, sequenced in a study of PD-1 blockade in classical Hodgkin lymphoma. Some clones are missing from TCRdb's copy, which holds only in-frame ones; the method was immunoSEQ multiplex PCR. The sample holds tens of thousands of clones; about 77% are singletons and the top ten take over 7.5%. The specimen comprised peripheral blood mononuclear cells (PBMCs), sampled before the fourth cycle of nivolumab. The origin of the receptors is a human donor with classical Hodgkin lymphoma. Both conserved end residues are part of each CDR3. Fields, in order: clone size, V gene, J gene, D gene, CDR3 DNA, CDR3 protein. A D gene is named only where the DNA matches it firmly. The size entry is marked missing in some rows and otherwise reads once, few, many or a size class.

>-|TRBV19|TRBJ1-5|TRBD1
TGTGCCAGTAATCTGCAGGGGACAGGGGGCAATCAGCCCCAGCATTTT
CASNLQGTGGNQPQHF
>-|TRBV7-2|TRBJ2-7|-
TGTGCCAGCAGCTTGGTGGGGGGGCCGGGGGAGCAGTACTTC
CASSLVGGPGEQYF
>-|TRBV19|TRBJ2-7|TRBD1
TGTGCCAGTAGTATAGAGAACAGGGGGTACGAGCAGTACTTC
CASSIENRGYEQYF
>-|TRBV7-2|TRBJ2-7|-
TGTGCCAGCGGAACCAGTAGCTCCTACGAGCAGTACTTC
CASGTSSSYEQYF
>-|TRBV5-6|TRBJ2-2|-
TGTGCCAGCAGCTTGGTGCCTACCAACACCGGGGAGCTGTTTTTT
CASSLVPTNTGELFF
>-|TRBV19|TRBJ1-6|-
TGTGCCAGTAGTATTGTGAGTAATAATTCACCCCTCCACTTT
CASSIVSNNSPLHF
>-|TRBV6-5|TRBJ2-7|-
TGTGCCAGCAGTCGACTGGATTCCTACGAGCAGTACTTC
CASSRLDSYEQYF
>once|TRBV7-2|TRBJ1-6|-
TGTGCCAGCAGCGGGGATTATAATTCACCCCTCCACTTT
CASSGDYNSPLHF
>-|TRBV6-6|TRBJ1-2|-
TGTGCCAGCAGTTACGGCAGGGGCGCTGGCTACACCTTC
CASSYGRGAGYTF
>-|TRBV10-3|TRBJ2-1|TRBD1
TGTGCCATCAGGCCGGGACAGGCCTACAATGAGCAGTTCTTC
CAIRPGQAYNEQFF
>-|TRBV7-3|TRBJ2-2|TRBD1
TGTGCCAGCAGCTTAATGGGACAGGGAAACACCGGGGAGCTGTTTTTT
CASSLMGQGNTGELFF
>few|TRBV19|TRBJ1-2|-
TGTGCCAGTAGGACGGGCAGGGTCGAGGGAGGCTACACCTTC
CASRTGRVEGGYTF
>-|TRBV4-2|TRBJ1-3|TRBD1
TGTGCCAGCAGCCAGGGGACAGCGGCACGCTCTGGAAACACCATATATTTT
CASSQGTAARSGNTIYF
>once|TRBV30|TRBJ1-1|TRBD1
TGTGCCTGGAGTGACTACAGGGGGCGGGACACTGAAGCTTTCTTT
CAWSDYRGRDTEAFF
>-|TRBV7-9|TRBJ2-7|TRBD2
TGTGCCAGCAGCTCCTTGACTAGCGGGGTCCTCTACGAGCAGTACTTC
CASSSLTSGVLYEQYF
>-|TRBV7-2|TRBJ1-2|-
TGTGCCAGCAGCCCTTCGTCGGGACGGATTAACTATGGCTACACCTTC
CASSPSSGRINYGYTF
>-|TRBV7-2|TRBJ1-5|-
TGTGCCAGCAGCTCCAGGGACCAGCCCCAGCATTTT
CASSSRDQPQHF
>few|TRBV7-8|TRBJ2-3|TRBD1
TGTGCCAGCAGCTTCCCGGGACAGGGCGCAGATACGCAGTATTTT
CASSFPGQGADTQYF
>-|TRBV4-2|TRBJ2-2|TRBD2
TGTGCCAGCAGCCCCCTTCACGGGAGGGCCGGGACCGGGGAGCTGTTTTTT
CASSPLHGRAGTGELFF
>once|TRBV18|TRBJ1-1|-
TGTGCCAGCTCACCGCGAACTGACATGAACACTGAAGCTTTCTTT
CASSPRTDMNTEAFF
>-|TRBV5-1|TRBJ1-2|TRBD1
TGCGCCAGCAGCTTGGTACTCGGAGGGGGCAATGGCTACACCTTC
CASSLVLGGGNGYTF
>-|TRBV28|TRBJ1-6|-
TGTGCCAGCAGTCCATTAGCATCAGGTTCACCCCTCCACTTT
CASSPLASGSPLHF
>-|TRBV12-5|TRBJ2-7|-
TGTGCTAGTGGTTTGGTACTCGAGGGCTGGCCCCACGAGCAGTACTTC
CASGLVLEGWPHEQYF
>-|TRBV7-2|TRBJ2-7|-
TGTGCCAGCAGACAAGACAGGAGCTCGACCTACGAGCAGTACTTC
CASRQDRSSTYEQYF
>-|TRBV18|TRBJ2-5|-
TGTGCCAGCTCACCAGGGAAGTGGGATGAGACCCAGTACTTC
CASSPGKWDETQYF
>-|TRBV5-4|TRBJ2-5|-
TGTGCCAGCAGCTTGGCGAACATGGAGACCCAGTACTTC
CASSLANMETQYF
>-|TRBV30|TRBJ2-2|TRBD1
TGTGCCTGGAGTCCGGGACAGCCCCCGGGTGTGGAGCTGTTTTTT
CAWSPGQPPGVELFF
>-|TRBV5-1|TRBJ1-1|-
TGCGCCAGCAGCTACTCCGAGATAGGAGACACTGAAGCTTTCTTT
CASSYSEIGDTEAFF
>many|TRBV7-9|TRBJ1-2|-
TGTGCCAGCAGCTTAGCCAGCTATGGCTACACCTTC
CASSLASYGYTF
>-|TRBV30|TRBJ2-5|-
TGTGCCTGGAAAGAAGACAGGACCCAGTACTTC
CAWKEDRTQYF
>-|TRBV7-9|TRBJ1-2|TRBD1
TGTGCCAGCAGCTTAGTAGGGGGCGAAACTAACTATGGCTACACCTTC
CASSLVGGETNYGYTF
>-|TRBV28|TRBJ2-7|-
TGTGCCAGCAGTTTATTAACTCCTGGCGAGCAGTACTTC
CASSLLTPGEQYF
>-|TRBV4-2|TRBJ1-5|TRBD1
TGTGCCAGCAGCCAAGGGACAGGGGGTAGCAATCAGCCCCAGCATTTT
CASSQGTGGSNQPQHF
>many|TRBV19|TRBJ1-4|TRBD1
TGTGCCAGTAGCGGGACAGGGAATGAAAAACTGTTTTTT
CASSGTGNEKLFF
>-|TRBV19|TRBJ1-4|-
TGTGCCAGTACTCCCCAAAAGTATCGGACATCAACTAATGAAAAACTGTTTTTT
CASTPQKYRTSTNEKLFF
>few|TRBV27|TRBJ1-5|-
TGTGCCAGCAGTCCATCTTATGGGGCTAGCAATCAGCCCCAGCATTTT
CASSPSYGASNQPQHF
>once|TRBV6-5|TRBJ2-3|-
TGTGCCAGCAGTTACTCTTCTGGCCGGGCAGATACGCAGTATTTT
CASSYSSGRADTQYF
>-|TRBV5-1|TRBJ2-3|TRBD2
TGCGCCAGCAGCCCCCTCTCTAGCGGGGGGACCACAGATACGCAGTATTTT
CASSPLSSGGTTDTQYF
>-|TRBV2|TRBJ2-5|-
TGTGCCAGCAGTGAATCGCGAGCGGAGACCCAGTACTTC
CASSESRAETQYF
>once|TRBV5-4|TRBJ2-5|TRBD1
TGTGCCAGCAGCACGGGACAGAACTTCCAAGAGACCCAGTACTTC
CASSTGQNFQETQYF
>-|TRBV10-3|TRBJ2-3|TRBD1
TGTGCCATCTCTCGGGACAGGGATCGGACAGATACGCAGTATTTT
CAISRDRDRTDTQYF
>-|TRBV21-1|TRBJ2-3|-
TGTGCCAGCAGCTTACGCGCTCCCCCCTTCGGGGCGCCTAGCACAGATACGCAGTATTTT
CASSLRAPPFGAPSTDTQYF
>-|TRBV5-1|TRBJ2-3|-
TGCGCCAGCAGCTTGGGTGGAGATACGCAGTATTTT
CASSLGGDTQYF